The 32 T cell receptor beta chains below were found in one sample sequenced in a study of OX40 agonist ivuxolimab in advanced cancers. Method: immunoSEQ multiplex PCR; TCRdb's copy keeps in-frame clones and lacks some. The table records 65,000 to 90,000 clones, approximately 78% of them present only once. The sequencing used CD4+ or CD8+ T cells sorted from blood, collected in a trial of the OX40 agonist ivuxolimab. These receptors were taken from an adult with an advanced solid tumor such as melanoma, head and neck, liver or kidney cancer.

The chain is built from TRBV2 and TRBJ2-7, with D perhaps TRBD1 or TRBD2 (5 bases each). Per germline, CDR1 SNHLY and CDR2 FYNNEI. Trimming left V 4 bases short and J 0 bases short, with 7 bases between. This CDR3 has 13 residues. The CDR3: CASSAGLSYEQYF. The CDR3 DNA is TGTGCCAGCAGTGCGGGGCTCTCCTACGAGCAGTACTTC. Based on the CDR3 plus reference TRBV2 and TRBJ2-7, the full variable domain is EPEVTQTPSHQVTQMGQEVILRCVPISNHLYFYWYRQILGQKVEFLVSFYNNEISEKSEIFDDQFSVERPDGSNFTLKIRSTKLEDSAMYFCASSAGLSYEQYFGPGTRLTVT.

A few counts support this clone. The CDR3 is CASSPGLGASGNTIYF. The CDR3 DNA is TGTGCCAGCAGCCCGGGTCTGGGGGCTTCTGGAAACACCATATATTTT. The chain recombines TRBV11-3 with TRBJ1-3; D possibly corresponds to TRBD1 (6 bases). V was cut by 5 bases and J by 1 base, with 15 bases left in between. This CDR3 is 16 amino acids long. Germline CDR1 reads SGHNT; CDR2 reads YENEEA.

J is TRBJ1-3 and V is TRBV7-2; the D is unclear. This CDR3 has 16 residues. Germline CDR1 reads SGHTA; CDR2 reads FQGNSA. V was clipped by 5 bases and J by 0 bases, with 14 bases between them. For the CDR3, the DNA is TGTGCCAGCAGCCCCGATTCGACAATCTCTGGAAACACCATATATTTT. Its protein product is CASSPDSTISGNTIYF.

The chain combines TRBV7-9 with TRBJ2-7; 8 bases are a match to TRBD1. The junction had 8 bases not matched to a gene; V was cut back by 5 bases and J by 5 bases. Germline-derived CDR1 and CDR2 are SEHNR and FQNEAQ (reference sequence). This CDR3 contains 14 residues. CDR3 sequence (DNA): TGTGCCAGCAGCCTCGACAGGGGATGGGACGAGCAGTACTTC. Protein sequence: CASSLDRGWDEQYF.

This chain joins TRBV25-1 and TRBJ2-7; unclear D gene. CDR1 and CDR2 (germline): MGHDK, SYGVNS. V lost 1 base to trimming and J lost 6 bases, with 13 bases between them. CDR3 length equals 14 residues. The DNA of the CDR3 is TGTGCCAGCAGTGAATGGAACAGCCATGGCGAGCAGTACTTC. This sequence encodes CASSEWNSHGEQYF.

This chain uses TRBV5-1 with TRBJ1-2; possibly TRBD1 for D (6 bases). The V end was cut by 5 bases, the J end by 0 bases, with 14 bases between. This CDR3 spans 15 amino acids. Germline-derived CDR1 and CDR2 are SGHRS and YFSETQ. DNA for the CDR3: TGCGCCAGCAGTTCAGGGGACGTTGCTAACTATGGCTACACCTTC. Translating it yields CASSSGDVANYGYTF. The variable domain in full, completed from reference TRBV5-1 and TRBJ1-2, reads KAGVTQTPRYLIKTRGQQVTLSCSPISGHRSVSWYQQTPGQGLQFLFEYFSETQRNKGNFPGRFSGRQFSNSRSEMNVSTLELGDSALYLCASSSGDVANYGYTFGSGTRLTVV.

V is TRBV7-3 and J is TRBJ2-7; D is undetermined. V shed 4 bases and J shed 3 bases, with 10 bases lying between them. This CDR3 spans 13 amino acids. Per germline, CDR1 SGHTA and CDR2 FQGTGA. The CDR3 sequence is CASSSQDGYEQYF. CDR3 in DNA: TGTGCCAGCAGCTCCCAGGACGGCTACGAGCAGTACTTC.

The table lists this clone with a count of one. The chain carries TRBV5-1 and TRBJ2-5; the D gene could be TRBD1 or TRBD2 (5 bases each). V dropped 2 bases and J dropped 5 bases, with 19 bases sitting between them. Germline V gives CDR1 SGHRS, CDR2 YFSETQ. The CDR3 is 16 amino acids. The CDR3 loop reads CASSLNPGPIVETQYF. The DNA of the CDR3 is TGCGCCAGCAGCTTAAACCCGGGACCGATTGTGGAGACCCAGTACTTC. Complete variable domain (other parts from reference TRBV5-1 and TRBJ2-5): KAGVTQTPRYLIKTRGQQVTLSCSPISGHRSVSWYQQTPGQGLQFLFEYFSETQRNKGNFPGRFSGRQFSNSRSEMNVSTLELGDSALYLCASSLNPGPIVETQYFGPGTRLLVL.

The chain employs TRBV6-1 and TRBJ1-3, with D unclear. The germline V gene encodes CDR1 MNHNS and CDR2 SASEGT. The CDR3 extends over 13 amino acids. V lost 8 bases, J lost 0 bases, and 8 bases lay in between. CDR3 amino acids: CASCLLSGNTIYF. In nucleotides, the CDR3 is TGTGCCAGCTGTCTTCTCTCTGGAAACACCATATATTTT.

The rearrangement joins TRBV10-3 to TRBJ2-3, with 11 positions matching TRBD2. Germline CDR1 reads ENHRY; CDR2 reads SYGVKD. Trimming cost V 8 bases and J 0 bases; bases outside gene matches: 4. The CDR3 sequence is 15 residues long. The CDR3 nucleotides are TGTGCCATCGCCGGGACTAGCGGAAGCACAGATACGCAGTATTTT. It codes for CAIAGTSGSTDTQYF.

The J gene is TRBJ2-5, the V gene TRBV5-1; D is uncertain. Germline V gene sequence: CDR1 SGHRS, CDR2 YFSETQ. The V and J ends lost 0 bases and 5 bases respectively, with 14 bases between them. CDR3 length: 15 residues. The CDR3 DNA reads TGCGCCAGCAGCTTGGGTGACCCTAGGCGGGAGACCCAGTACTTC. Protein product: CASSLGDPRRETQYF.

The chain has TRBV7-2 and TRBJ1-3; TRBD1 aligns across 9 bases. Germline CDR1 is SGHTA and CDR2 is FQGNSA. The CDR3 has 16 amino acids. Trimming at V came to 5 bases and at J to 1 base, leaving 6 bases not matched to a gene. The chain's CDR3 is CASSPTGGRSGNTIYF. The CDR3 bases are TGTGCCAGCAGCCCTACAGGGGGCCGGTCTGGAAACACCATATATTTT.

The chain joins TRBV5-4 to TRBJ2-3; maybe TRBD1 (5 bases). With 2 bases removed from V and 6 bases from J, the gap between germline ends came to 16 bases. This CDR3 comprises 15 residues. The germline gives CDR1 SGHNT, CDR2 YYREEE (reference sequence). Here the CDR3 reads CASSLSSRWGDTQYF. CDR3 sequence (DNA): TGTGCCAGCAGCTTATCAAGTCGTTGGGGCGATACGCAGTATTTT.

The CDR3 protein is CASQGPNQPQHF. The CDR3 nucleotides read TGTGCCAGCCAGGGTCCTAATCAGCCCCAGCATTTT. V and J are TRBV2 and TRBJ1-5, with D tentatively TRBD1 (5 bases). Trimming cost V 8 bases and J 4 bases, with 9 bases left between them. CDR3 length: 12 residues. Germline V gene data show CDR1 as SNHLY and CDR2 as FYNNEI.

The gene calls are TRBV7-9 and TRBJ1-3; D not certain. Trimming removed 5 bases at V and 2 bases at J, with 13 bases between. The length of the CDR3 is 15 residues. From germline, CDR1 is SEHNR and CDR2 FQNEAQ (reference sequence). For the CDR3, the DNA is TGTGCCAGCAGCCCAAGTGGGGAAACTGGAAACACCATATATTTT. It yields the protein CASSPSGETGNTIYF.

The chain uses TRBV4-3 and TRBJ1-1, with D hard to call. CDR3 size: 14 residues. Trimming cost V 4 bases and J 4 bases, with 13 bases left between them. Germline-derived CDR1 and CDR2 are LGHNA and YSLEER. CDR3 in DNA: TGCGCCAGCAGCCCTACGAGGCGGGGCACTGAAGCTTTCTTT. It encodes CASSPTRRGTEAFF.

This clone was counted between two and nine times. The chain has TRBV18 and TRBJ2-5; D may be TRBD1 (5 bases). V lost 5 bases and J lost 5, with 18 bases in between. Germline CDR1 and CDR2: KGHSH and LQKENI. The CDR3 extends over 15 amino acids. The CDR3 protein is CASSKLGRVDETQYF. The CDR3, as DNA: TGTGCCAGCTCAAAGTTGGGCAGGGTGGATGAGACCCAGTACTTC.

The CDR3 is CASSDHRGSKTQYF. CDR3 DNA: TGTGCCAGCAGTGACCACAGGGGTTCGAAGACCCAGTACTTC. The chain employs TRBV25-1 and TRBJ2-5; 7 bases are shared with TRBD1. Per germline, CDR1 MGHDK and CDR2 SYGVNS. The CDR3 is 14 residues long. V shed 3 bases and J 6 bases; nucleotides not matched to a gene: 7.

The J gene is TRBJ2-7, the V gene TRBV7-9; 7 bases map to TRBD1. With 5 bases clipped from V and 0 bases from J, the junction kept 1 base outside the gene matches. The length of the CDR3 is 13 residues. CDR1 is SEHNR, CDR2 FQNEAQ, per germline (reference sequence). DNA for the CDR3: TGTGCCAGCAGCCCAGGGGGCTCCTACGAGCAGTACTTC. Its protein product is CASSPGGSYEQYF. Full variable domain (missing parts from reference TRBV7-9 and TRBJ2-7): DTGVSQNPRHKITKRGQNVTFRCDPISEHNRLYWYRQTLGQGPEFLTYFQNEAQLEKSRLLSDRFSAERPKGSFSTLEIQRTEQGDSAMYLCASSPGGSYEQYFGPGTRLTVT.

The chain joins TRBV18 to TRBJ1-2; a possible D gene is TRBD1 (5 bases). Per germline, CDR1 KGHSH and CDR2 LQKENI. V shed 0 bases and J shed 3 bases, with 5 bases lying between them. This CDR3 spans 13 amino acids. The CDR3 sequence is CASSPPTDYGYTF. For the CDR3, the DNA is TGTGCCAGCTCACCACCGACAGACTATGGCTACACCTTC.

The gene calls are TRBV5-4 and TRBJ1-2; D gene unclear. Germline V gives CDR1 SGHNT, CDR2 YYREEE (reference sequence). The CDR3 consists of 12 residues. V was trimmed by 4 bases and J by 4 bases, leaving 8 bases between them. The chain's CDR3 is CASSDTIYGYTF. Written as DNA, the CDR3 is TGTGCCAGCAGCGACACCATCTATGGCTACACCTTC. Drawing the rest from reference TRBV5-4 and TRBJ1-2, the complete variable domain is ETGVTQSPTHLIKTRGQQVTLRCSSQSGHNTVSWYQQALGQGPQFIFQYYREEENGRGNFPPRFSGLQFPNYSSELNVNALELDDSALYLCASSDTIYGYTFGSGTRLTVV.

This clone came up a few times. The chain has TRBV4-1 and TRBJ2-3; D is tentatively TRBD1 or TRBD2 (5 bases each). CDR1 and CDR2 from the germline V gene are MGHRA and YSYEKL. Deletions cut 0 bases from V and 2 bases from J, with 6 bases between. The CDR3 consists of 14 residues. The CDR3 DNA is TGCGCCAGCAGCCAAGAGGGACCCACAGATACGCAGTATTTT. Encoded protein: CASSQEGPTDTQYF.

The chain couples TRBV6-4 to TRBJ2-2, with D perhaps TRBD1 or TRBD2 (6 bases each). Germline V gene sequence: CDR1 MRHNA, CDR2 SNTAGT. The CDR3 covers 16 residues. The ends were cut back, 6 bases at V and 0 bases at J, with 14 bases in the middle. CDR3 residues: CASRRAGEANTGELFF. CDR3 nucleotide sequence: TGTGCCAGCAGGAGGGCAGGGGAGGCGAACACCGGGGAGCTGTTTTTT.

V gene TRBV2 combines with J gene TRBJ1-2; D may be TRBD1 (6 bases). Germline values: CDR1 SNHLY, CDR2 FYNNEI. The CDR3 has 14 residues. V dropped 3 bases and J dropped 5 bases, with 13 bases sitting between them. CDR3 in amino acids: CASSEEGEAYGYTF. The CDR3 nucleotides are TGTGCCAGCAGTGAGGAGGGGGAGGCGTATGGCTACACCTTC.

The chain is built from TRBV18 and TRBJ2-2; a possible D gene is TRBD2 (6 bases). The CDR3 consists of 15 residues. The germline CDR1 and CDR2 sequences are KGHSH and LQKENI. With 5 bases removed from V and 3 bases from J, the gap between germline ends came to 13 bases. As DNA, the CDR3 is TGTGCCAGCTCAAACCTGGAGGGTCACACCGGGGAGCTGTTTTTT. Residues: CASSNLEGHTGELFF. The complete variable domain, with remaining parts taken from reference TRBV18 and TRBJ2-2, reads NAGVMQNPRHLVRRRGQEARLRCSPMKGHSHVYWYRQLPEEGLKFMVYLQKENIIDESGMPKERFSAEFPKEGPSILRIQQVVRGDSAAYFCASSNLEGHTGELFFGEGSRLTVL.

The chain's CDR3 is CASSLLQSYEQYF. The CDR3 bases are TGTGCCAGCAGCTTGTTACAGAGCTACGAGCAGTACTTC. The chain carries TRBV7-8 and TRBJ2-7; D is unresolved. CDR3 length: 13 amino acids. Germline CDR1 and CDR2: SGHVS and FQNEAQ. V was shortened by 3 bases and J by 3 bases, with 9 bases between the two germline ends.

Only a few counts were recorded for this clone. CDR3 amino acids: CASSFWDRANEQFF. CDR3 DNA: TGTGCCAGCAGCTTTTGGGACAGGGCCAATGAGCAGTTCTTC. This rearrangement joins TRBV7-2 to TRBJ2-1, with 9 bases matching TRBD1. The CDR3 contains 14 residues. Germline assignment: CDR1 SGHTA and CDR2 FQGNSA. V lost 3 bases to trimming and J lost 6 bases; unmatched junction nucleotides: 3.

The chain has TRBV5-4 and TRBJ2-1, with 10 positions matching TRBD2. In germline, CDR1 is SGHNT, CDR2 YYREEE (reference sequence). There are 15 residues in the CDR3. V lost 2 bases to trimming and J lost 4 bases; unmatched junction nucleotides: 3. CDR3 sequence (DNA): TGTGCCAGCAGCTTAGCGGGAGGGCTGTACAATGAGCAGTTCTTC. Its protein product is CASSLAGGLYNEQFF.

This chain joins TRBV7-2 and TRBJ2-3; no clear D gene. CDR3 length: 15 residues. Trimming took 3 bases from V and 5 from J, leaving 15 bases between them. Germline loops: CDR1 SGHTA, CDR2 FQGNSA. The CDR3 coding sequence is TGTGCCAGCAGCTTTTTGGCCGGGTGGGTAGATACGCAGTATTTT. Its protein product is CASSFLAGWVDTQYF.

This chain joins TRBV5-6 and TRBJ2-7; tentative D call: TRBD2 (7 bases). Germline loops: CDR1 SGHDT, CDR2 YYEEEE. V shed 0 bases and J shed 5 bases, with 15 bases lying between them. This CDR3 is 15 amino acids long. CDR3: CASSLGWGGGHEQYF. The CDR3 DNA reads TGTGCCAGCAGCTTGGGCTGGGGCGGGGGCCACGAGCAGTACTTC.

This clone came up once. The germline gene is not matched at one end of the junction; a read error may be the cause. The chain recombines TRBV6-1 with TRBJ2-3; 7 bases agree with TRBD1. Germline assignment: CDR1 MNHNS and CDR2 SASEGT. This CDR3 spans 11 amino acids. This chain's CDR3 is CASTVDRVGIF. CDR3 bases: TGTGCCAGCACCGTTGACAGGGTTGGTATATTT.

The CDR3, as DNA: TGTGCCAGCAGCTTCCAGGCCGGAACAGATACGCAGTATTTT. Its protein product is CASSFQAGTDTQYF. The chain employs TRBV7-3 and TRBJ2-3; D call uncertain. The length of the CDR3 is 14 residues. The germline V and J ends were trimmed by 3 bases and 3 bases, with 10 bases remaining between them. The germline gives CDR1 SGHTA, CDR2 FQGTGA.